Listed below are T cell receptor beta chains from one sample, sequenced in a study of blood T cells in healthy people across ages. MiXCR was run by TCRdb on the 5' RACE reads, yielding one entry per CDR3 protein. In the table there are 1.5 million to 2 million distinct CDR3 sequences, over 25% of which are singletons. What was sequenced was blood. Source of these receptors: a woman aged 25 to 45 in good health. Both conserved end residues are part of each CDR3. A D gene is named only where the DNA matches it firmly. Size is stated for part of the rows, as once, few or many counts, or as a class when the clone is expanded.

d_call,clone_size,j_call,v_call,cdr3_nt,cdr3_aa
NA,few,TRBJ2-3,TRBV12-5,TGTGCTAGTGCCAGCGGGACAGGCCTCACAGATACGCAGTATTTT,CASASGTGLTDTQYF
TRBD1,few,TRBJ1-6,TRBV6-1,TGTGCCAGCAGTTTTCGACAGGGTCCACCCCTCCACTTT,CASSFRQGPPLHF
TRBD1,NA,TRBJ2-1,TRBV10-3,TGTGCCATCCGCAGTGGGACAGGTGACAATGAGCAGTTCTTC,CAIRSGTGDNEQFF
NA,NA,TRBJ2-7,TRBV4-2,TGTGCCAGCAGCCAAGCCTGGGGGGACTCCTCCTACGAGCAGTACTTC,CASSQAWGDSSYEQYF
TRBD2,NA,TRBJ2-7,TRBV20-1,TGCAGTGCTCCCTTGGCGGGGACTAGCGGGATTTCCTACGAGCAGTACTTC,CSAPLAGTSGISYEQYF
NA,NA,TRBJ1-1,TRBV5-1,TGCGCCAGCAGCTCGAGGGCGCGGATTTTCAACATAGCTGAAGCTTTCTTT,CASSSRARIFNIAEAFF
TRBD2,many,TRBJ2-7,TRBV20-1,TGCAGTGCCCGTAGCGGGAGGAGCTCCTACGAGCAGTACTTC,CSARSGRSSYEQYF
NA,few,TRBJ2-7,TRBV5-1,TGCGCCAGCAGCTTGGAAGCAGGGGCTGGCGAGCAGTACTTC,CASSLEAGAGEQYF
TRBD2,NA,TRBJ2-5,TRBV12-3/TRBV12-4,TGTGCCAGCAGTCCCATGAGGGGAGCGGGGGGGCAAGAGACCCAGTACTTC,CASSPMRGAGGQETQYF
TRBD2,NA,TRBJ2-6,TRBV15,TGTGCCACCTGCAGAGATAGTAACGGGAGGTTTGCTGGGGCCAACGTCCTGACTTTC,CATCRDSNGRFAGANVLTF
NA,few,TRBJ1-5,TRBV18,TGTGCCAGCTCATCATTGGACAATCAGCCCCAGCATTTT,CASSSLDNQPQHF
TRBD2,NA,TRBJ2-2,TRBV7-3,TGTGCCTGCAGCTATAGCGGGGGAGGCACCGGGGAGCTGTTTTTT,CACSYSGGGTGELFF
NA,once,TRBJ1-4,TRBV7-9,TGTGCCAGTAAAAGGTATGCAACTAATGAAAAACTGTTTTTT,CASKRYATNEKLFF
TRBD1,NA,TRBJ1-1,TRBV20-1,TGCAGTGCTAGAGAGAGTACAGGGGTTGGGGTCACTGAAGCTTTCTTT,CSARESTGVGVTEAFF
TRBD2,many,TRBJ2-1,TRBV5-6,TGTGCCAGTTATGGGACTAGCGGGGTCAATGAGCAGTTCTTC,CASYGTSGVNEQFF
TRBD2,NA,TRBJ2-3,TRBV7-2,TGTGCCAGCAGCCCGGTTGGCGGGAGAGGCACAGATACGCAGTATTTT,CASSPVGGRGTDTQYF
NA,NA,TRBJ1-1,TRBV29-1,TGCACCTATCAGAGGAACACTGAAGCTTTCTTT,CTYQRNTEAFF
NA,once,TRBJ1-2,TRBV20-1,TGCAGTGCCCCCGGGCAGGGAAAATATGGCGGCTACACCTTC,CSAPGQGKYGGYTF
TRBD1,NA,TRBJ2-2,TRBV24-1,TGTGCCACCAGTGATTTCGGACAGGGGAGCACCGGGGAGCTGTTTTTT,CATSDFGQGSTGELFF
NA,few,TRBJ2-3,TRBV29-1,TGCAGCGTGAGGTTCAGGGAGGATACGCAGTATTTT,CSVRFREDTQYF
NA,few,TRBJ1-4,TRBV7-2,TGTGCCAGCAGCTTATTTGATGAAAAACTGTTTTTT,CASSLFDEKLFF
TRBD1,few,TRBJ2-1,TRBV4-2,TGTGCCAGCAGCCAAGTCGGGACAGAGGCGTACAATGAGCAGTTCTTC,CASSQVGTEAYNEQFF
NA,few,TRBJ2-7,TRBV28,TGTGCCAGCAGTTCCCCAGGCAAAAGCTCCTACGAGCAGTACTTC,CASSSPGKSSYEQYF
TRBD2,few,TRBJ2-3,TRBV4-1,TGCGCCAGCAGCAAAACTAGCGGGGGGTTCGATACGCAGTATTTT,CASSKTSGGFDTQYF
NA,once,TRBJ2-1,TRBV9,TGTGCCAGCAGCGTAGCTTGGGGGGGCCCCCCTGGTGAGCAGTTCTTC,CASSVAWGGPPGEQFF
TRBD2,few,TRBJ2-3,TRBV20-1,TGCAGTGCTTTGCCTCTTAGCGGGAGAACAGATACGCAGTATTTT,CSALPLSGRTDTQYF
NA,many,TRBJ2-5,TRBV24-1,TGTGCCACCAGTGGTCCTGGTGGGGGAGAAGAGACCCAGTACTTC,CATSGPGGGEETQYF
NA,NA,TRBJ1-2,TRBV20-1,TGCAGTGCTAGAGGGCGGGACCGATACTATGGCTACACCTTC,CSARGRDRYYGYTF
NA,NA,TRBJ2-1,TRBV25-1,TGTGCCAGCAGTGGGATCCGCCGGCCTAATGAGCAGTTCTTC,CASSGIRRPNEQFF
TRBD2,many,TRBJ2-5,TRBV2,TGTGCCAGCAGTGAATCGGGGGGGTTTGAGACCCAGTACTTC,CASSESGGFETQYF
NA,few,TRBJ2-1,TRBV12-3/TRBV12-4,TGTGCCAGCAGTGTAGGGCCCCCTTTGAATGAGCAGTTCTTC,CASSVGPPLNEQFF
TRBD1,NA,TRBJ2-7,TRBV5-1,TGCGCCAGCAGCTTGACCTCGGACAGGGGCGGGGCCGAGCAGTACTTC,CASSLTSDRGGAEQYF
NA,few,TRBJ1-5,TRBV6-6,TGTGCCAGCAGTTACGGGCAGGTAAAGGAGCCCCAGCATTTT,CASSYGQVKEPQHF
TRBD1,few,TRBJ1-2,TRBV28,TGTGCCAGCAGCTCCGGGACAGGGACTAACTATGGCTACACCTTC,CASSSGTGTNYGYTF
NA,NA,TRBJ1-2,TRBV6-5,TGTGCCAGCAGCAGGGGATCGCCCGAGGTCGGCTACACCTTC,CASSRGSPEVGYTF
NA,few,TRBJ2-1,TRBV4-1,TGCGCCAGCAGCCAAGGGGTACCCAGCTCTTACAATGAGCAGTTCTTC,CASSQGVPSSYNEQFF
TRBD2,NA,TRBJ2-7,TRBV12-5,TGTGCTAGTGGTTTGGCACCTAGCGGACGGGCGGGAGAGCAGTACTTC,CASGLAPSGRAGEQYF
TRBD1,many,TRBJ2-3,TRBV9,TGTGCCAGCAGCGGCTCGGGACAGGTCACAGATACGCAGTATTTT,CASSGSGQVTDTQYF
NA,NA,TRBJ2-3,TRBV7-8,TGTGCCAGCAGCTTAGTTGCAGGGCCGTCGAATACGCAGTATTTT,CASSLVAGPSNTQYF
TRBD1,NA,TRBJ2-5,TRBV2,TGTGCCAGCAGTGCCCAAGGGGGCCAGAAAGAGACCCAGTACTTC,CASSAQGGQKETQYF
NA,NA,TRBJ2-7,TRBV20-1,TGCAGTGCTCTCGGGGGACGGGGGTTCAACGAGCAGTACTTC,CSALGGRGFNEQYF
NA,few,TRBJ2-7,TRBV7-3,TGTGCCAGCAGCTTAACGGGGGAGAGGCTGAGCGAGCAGTACTTC,CASSLTGERLSEQYF
TRBD2,NA,TRBJ2-1,TRBV9,TGTACCAGCAGCGTAAGCGGGGGGCTGGGGGAGCAGTTCTTC,CTSSVSGGLGEQFF
TRBD2,few,TRBJ2-7,TRBV6-2/TRBV6-3,TGTGCCAGCAGTTACCCGGCGGGAGCGTACGAGCAGTACTTC,CASSYPAGAYEQYF
NA,NA,TRBJ1-5,TRBV4-1,TGCGCCAGCAGCTCGCGGACTGAGAGCAATCAGCCCCAGCATTTT,CASSSRTESNQPQHF
NA,few,TRBJ1-2,TRBV29-1,TGCAGCGTTGAAAGGAGACACAGCTATGGCTACACCTTC,CSVERRHSYGYTF
NA,many,TRBJ2-1,TRBV20-1,TGCAGTGCCTCTCTCTGGTCGAGGGCCTACAATGAGCAGTTCTTC,CSASLWSRAYNEQFF
NA,NA,TRBJ2-2,TRBV20-1,TGCAGTGCTAGAGGTGTTGGCACCGGGGAGCTGTTTTTT,CSARGVGTGELFF
NA,NA,TRBJ1-3,TRBV5-5,TGTGCCAGCAGCCCCTTCGGGGGGCTTGATGGAAACACCATATATTTT,CASSPFGGLDGNTIYF
TRBD1,NA,TRBJ2-6,TRBV18,TGTGCCAGCTCATTTCGACAGGGATTAGGTGCTGGGGCCAACGTCCTGACTTTC,CASSFRQGLGAGANVLTF
NA,NA,TRBJ2-5,TRBV21-1,TGTGCCAGCCGTTCACCCCAGGGGGGGGATGAGCAGTACTTC,CASRSPQGGDEQYF
TRBD1,NA,TRBJ2-3,TRBV18,TGTGCCAGCTCGCCTATAGACAGGGAAAGCACAGATACGCAGTATTTT,CASSPIDRESTDTQYF
TRBD2,many,TRBJ2-1,TRBV2,TGTGCCAGCAGGTCGGGACTAGTATACAATGAGCAGTTCTTC,CASRSGLVYNEQFF
NA,NA,TRBJ2-1,TRBV10-3,TGTGCCATCAGTGCCGGGGGAGAAGTTGACAATGAGCAGTTCTTC,CAISAGGEVDNEQFF
TRBD2,few,TRBJ2-4,TRBV7-9,TGTGCCAGCAGCTTAACGGCGGGGGAGCCTGGGCAGCAGTACTTC,CASSLTAGEPGQQYF
TRBD2,NA,TRBJ2-1,TRBV20-1,TGCAGTGCTATAAATAGCGGGAGGGCGTGGTATGAGCAGTTCTTC,CSAINSGRAWYEQFF
NA,NA,TRBJ1-1,TRBV20-1,TGCAGTGCTAGAGACTTAGGGGTGGAAGCTTTCTTT,CSARDLGVEAFF